A single sample gave rise to the 17 T cell receptor beta chains below, sequenced in a study of shared clonotypes between healthy human individuals. Only in-frame clones appear in the TCRdb table, and some are missing; sequencing was by immunoSEQ multiplex PCR. The data contain about half a million clones, around 85% of them singletons. Sequencing was performed on PBMCs. These TCRs come from a woman aged 40 to 55 in good health. Some clones in this sample may be carry-over from other donors' samples.

The rearrangement links TRBV10-2 to TRBJ2-1, with D possibly TRBD2 on 5 matching bases. The CDR3 spans 13 residues. Looked up from germline, CDR1 is WSHSY and CDR2 is SAAADI. V was trimmed by 3 bases and J by 12 bases, leaving 15 bases between them. CDR3 DNA: TGCGCCAGCAGTGATAGACGGACTGGCATGCAGTTCTTC. Its translation is CASSDRRTGMQFF.

The table lists this clone with a count of one. A read error is the likely source, as a far larger clone sits one nucleotide away. The same CDR3 can be traced to other DNA sequences in this sample. V is TRBV9 and J is TRBJ2-7; tentative D call: TRBD2 (6 bases). Germline CDR1 SGDLS, CDR2 YYNGEE. This CDR3 region has 17 residues. DNA of the CDR3: TGTGCCAGCAGCGTAGGGCTAGGAGGGGCAGGGTACTACGAGCAATACTTC. This gives the protein CASSVGLGGAGYYEQYF.

The V gene is TRBV5-1, the J gene TRBJ2-7; 8 bases match TRBD1. Germline V lookup: CDR1 SGHRS, CDR2 YFSETQ. With V trimmed by 4 bases and J by 12 bases, 12 bases remained unmatched. This CDR3 region has 13 residues. This chain's CDR3 is CASSPGTGSKSYF. CDR3 in DNA: TGCGCCAGCAGCCCTGGGACAGGCAGCAAGTCGTACTTC.

The V gene is TRBV4-1, the J gene TRBJ2-7; the D gene is possibly TRBD1 (5 bases). CDR1 MGHRA and CDR2 YSYEKL come from the germline V gene. Trimming cost V 2 bases and J 0 bases, with 8 bases left between them. The CDR3 is 14 amino acids. The CDR3 loop reads CASSQRQFSYEQYF. Written as DNA, the CDR3 is TGCGCCAGCAGCCAACGACAGTTCTCCTACGAGCAGTACTTC.

V and J are TRBV7-8 and TRBJ1-3; no clear D. Looked up from germline, CDR1 is SGHVS and CDR2 is FQNEAQ. The CDR3 consists of 14 residues. V was pared by 2 bases and J by 1 base, with 6 bases between. DNA of the CDR3: TGTGCCAGCAGCTTATACGTGTCTGGAAACACCATATATTTT. This gives the protein CASSLYVSGNTIYF.

This rearrangement joins TRBV14 to TRBJ1-2; a possible D gene is TRBD1 (5 bases). Trimming removed 4 bases from V and 2 bases from J, with 8 bases in between. This CDR3 contains 13 residues. CDR1 and CDR2 (germline): SGHDN, FVKESK. The CDR3 nucleotides read TGTGCCAGCAGCCTGTACAGGAACTATGGCTACACCTTC. Protein: CASSLYRNYGYTF.

This sequence joins TRBV11-3 and TRBJ2-7; tentatively, D is TRBD1 or TRBD2 (5 bases each). In germline, CDR1 is SGHNT, CDR2 YENEEA. Trimming removed 1 base at V and 3 bases at J, with 13 bases between. CDR3 length equals 15 residues. The CDR3 protein is CASSLGTGTIYEQYF. The CDR3 region has the DNA TGTGCCAGCAGCTTAGGAACCGGGACCATCTACGAGCAGTACTTC.

The rearrangement links TRBV27 to TRBJ1-1; a weak D match, TRBD1 (5 bases). Germline CDR1 and CDR2: MNHEY and SMNVEV (reference sequence). The V end lost 3 bases, the J end lost 1 base, and 15 bases lay between the germline ends. This CDR3 comprises 16 residues. CDR3 DNA sequence: TGTGCCAGCAGTTTCTTGACAGCCAGCCGGAACACTGAAGCTTTCTTT. Its protein is CASSFLTASRNTEAFF.

This sequence joins TRBV4-3 and TRBJ1-2; D is undetermined. Germline V gene lookup returns CDR1 LGHNA and CDR2 YSLEER. V lost 0 bases to trimming and J lost 4 bases, with 12 bases between them. The CDR3 runs 15 residues. CDR3 protein: CASSQEVRPLYGYTF. Written as DNA, the CDR3 is TGCGCCAGCAGCCAAGAGGTCAGGCCCCTCTATGGCTACACCTTC.

Notes on this clone: Other DNA sequences of this sample code for an identical CDR3. The genes are TRBV5-6 and TRBJ2-5, with no clear D. The CDR3 has 15 amino acids. Deletions cut 0 bases from V and 2 bases from J, with 11 bases between. Germline values: CDR1 SGHDT, CDR2 YYEEEE. The CDR3 DNA reads TGTGCCAGCAGCTTGGGCCGCTCCGTGCAAGAGACCCAGTACTTC. Translation gives CASSLGRSVQETQYF.

This clone was seen only a few times. The chain carries TRBV7-8 and TRBJ2-3, with 13 bases lining up with TRBD2. CDR1 and CDR2 (germline): SGHVS, FQNEAQ. This CDR3 has 20 residues. The junction had 18 bases not matched to a gene; V was cut back by 5 bases and J by 4 bases. The DNA for the CDR3 is TGTGCCAGCAGCCGGCCTAGGACTAGCGGGAGCTTGGGTCGGGCAGATACGCAGTATTTT. This codes for CASSRPRTSGSLGRADTQYF.

This chain joins TRBV7-9 and TRBJ2-1; D is ambiguous. V lost 5 bases and J lost 6, with 17 bases in between. From germline, CDR1 is SEHNR and CDR2 FQNEAQ (reference sequence). The length of the CDR3 is 15 residues. CDR3 protein: CASSPGPPSRNEQFF. CDR3 nucleotides: TGTGCCAGCAGCCCCGGGCCTCCCTCTCGCAATGAGCAGTTCTTC.

This clone was detected once. The chain joins TRBV28 to TRBJ2-7; D might be TRBD1 or TRBD2, each matching 5 bases. The CDR3 has 13 residues. Germline V gene sequence: CDR1 MDHEN, CDR2 SYDVKM. Trimming left V 6 bases short and J 0 bases short, with 9 bases between. As DNA, the CDR3 is TGTGCCAGCAGGGGGACGGTCTCCTACGAGCAGTACTTC. Amino acids: CASRGTVSYEQYF.

The V call is TRBV6-1, the J call TRBJ1-1, with D maybe TRBD1 (5 bases). V lost 3 bases and J 8 bases, leaving 13 bases between the germline ends. The CDR3 spans 13 residues. Germline V gene lookup returns CDR1 MNHNS and CDR2 SASEGT. CDR3 amino acids: CASSDNQGAEAFF. The CDR3 DNA follows: TGTGCCAGCAGTGATAACCAGGGCGCAGAAGCTTTCTTT.

Comment on this clone: This likely stems from a read error, as it lies one base from a far larger clone. This CDR3 is also generated by other DNA sequences in the sample. V and J are TRBV2 and TRBJ1-1, with D perhaps matching TRBD1 (6 bases). CDR1 SNHLY and CDR2 FYNNEI come from the germline V gene. This CDR3 has 12 amino acids. Trimming removed 5 bases from V and 4 bases from J, with 8 bases in between. CDR3 protein: CASSRGGTEAFF. DNA of the CDR3: TGTGCCAGCAGTAGAGGGGGCACTGAAGCTTTCTTT.

The gene calls are TRBV29-1 and TRBJ1-1; D not resolved. Deletions cut 7 bases from V and 4 bases from J, with 16 bases between. Germline V gives CDR1 SQVTM, CDR2 ANQGSEA. The CDR3 spans 13 residues. CDR3 amino acids: CSGSRTRSTEAFF. The DNA for the CDR3 is TGCAGCGGGTCGAGGACCCGGAGCACTGAAGCTTTCTTT.

With respect to this clone: A far larger clone is only one base removed, so a read error is likely. Other DNA sequences in this sample translate to the same CDR3. The gene calls are TRBV7-8 and TRBJ2-7; 12 bases line up with TRBD1. With 6 bases clipped from V and 6 bases from J, the junction kept 6 bases outside the gene matches. CDR3 length: 14 amino acids. Germline CDR1 reads SGHVS; CDR2 reads FQNEAQ. The CDR3 bases are TGTGCCAGCAGTCAGGGACAGGGGGCAGGCGAGCAGTACTTC. Translating gives CASSQGQGAGEQYF.